The clone carrying this TCR beta chain was seen a few times. Its specificity is unknown. This sample was included in a study of T cell repertoires in cytomegalovirus infection. V was trimmed by 1 base and J by 4 bases, leaving 14 bases between them. Germline V gives CDR1 DFQATT, CDR2 SNEGSKA (reference sequence). The length of the CDR3 is 15 residues. TCRdb re-called the reads with MiXCR, one entry per CDR3 protein. The repertoire holds 150,000 or so distinct CDR3 sequences, with roughly 22% as singletons. This rearrangement joins TRBV20-1 to TRBJ2-1; D might be TRBD1 (6 bases). The receptor was isolated from a human donor in good health (CMV status not recorded). Some clones in this sample may be carry-over from other donors' samples. Sequenced here: CD8+ T cells from cultured PBMCs, sampled from culture after CMV antigen stimulation. In DNA form, the CDR3 reads TGCAGTGCTAGAGCCGGGACATCGGGGTACAATGAGCAGTTCTTC. It yields the protein CSARAGTSGYNEQFF.